A single sample gave rise to the 5 T cell receptor beta chains below, sequenced in a study of T cell repertoires in cytomegalovirus infection. TCRdb analysed the reads with MiXCR anew, one entry per CDR3 protein. The profile covers more than 250,000 distinct CDR3 sequences, with around 25% appearing a single time and roughly 13% taken by the ten largest. Their antigen targets remain unknown. Specimen: cultured PBMCs, collected from culture after CMV antigen stimulation. The receptor source for this set is a human donor in good health (CMV status not recorded). Some clones in this sample may be carry-over from other donors' samples.

V gene TRBV7-2 combines with J gene TRBJ2-1, with a possible D match to TRBD2 (5 bases). CDR1 SGHTA and CDR2 FQGNSA come from the germline V gene. This CDR3 comprises 16 residues. Trimming removed 3 bases from V and 0 bases from J, with 12 bases in between. The CDR3 DNA is TGTGCCAGCAGCTTTCGCGGGCTTAGCTCCTACAATGAGCAGTTCTTC. Residues: CASSFRGLSSYNEQFF.

Ten or more counts support this clonotype. This chain connects TRBV7-2 to TRBJ2-1; D not certain. Trimming removed 8 bases at V and 9 bases at J, with 11 bases between. In germline, CDR1 is SGHTA, CDR2 FQGNSA. The CDR3 consists of 11 residues. This chain's CDR3 is CASGQRGEQFF. In DNA form, the CDR3 reads TGTGCCAGCGGCCAGCGTGGTGAGCAGTTCTTC.

This clonotype showed up just a few times. J is TRBJ2-7 and V is TRBV28; TRBD1 agrees at 11 bases. The CDR3 has 14 residues. Germline V lookup: CDR1 MDHEN, CDR2 SYDVKM. V was pared by 5 bases and J by 7 bases, with 7 bases of the junction left unmatched. The CDR3 reads CASSSRGQGGEQYV. The CDR3 DNA reads as TGTGCCAGCAGTAGCCGGGGACAGGGGGGAGAGCAGTACGTC.

This clonotype was detected a few times. V is TRBV6-2 or TRBV6-3 and J is TRBJ2-7; perhaps TRBD1 as D (5 bases). This CDR3 region has 15 residues. CDR1 MNHEY and CDR2 SVGEGT come from the germline V gene. V shed 3 bases and J shed 3 bases, with 15 bases lying between them. CDR3 region: CASSYKQAYYYEQYF. The CDR3 nucleotides are TGTGCCAGCAGTTATAAACAGGCCTACTACTACGAGCAGTACTTC.

Only a few counts were recorded for this clonotype. The rearrangement joins TRBV12-3 or TRBV12-4 to TRBJ2-2; D is perhaps TRBD2 (5 bases). Trimming cost V 5 bases and J 3 bases, with 13 bases left between them. The CDR3 runs to 15 residues. As DNA, the CDR3 is TGTGCCAGCAGTCGCTTAAGCGGATACACCGGGGAGCTGTTTTTT. Translated: CASSRLSGYTGELFF.